This TCR beta chain was observed in a study of blood T cell repertoires in COVID-19. About the study: Sources were T cells, B-cell-depleted T cells, or PBMCs; the material itself was cDNA or gDNA.

Assay used: immunoSEQ multiplex PCR; TCRdb lists only in-frame clones, some missing. The sample has about 100,000 clones, 65% to 80% seen once. Germline-derived CDR1 and CDR2 are KGHSH and LQKENI. The CDR3 loop spans 16 amino acids. The V gene end was trimmed by 3 bases and the J gene end by 5 bases; junction bases not matched to a gene: 5. The chain has TRBV18 and TRBJ2-5; 14 bases line up with TRBD2. The receptor's source is a man aged 70 or older with acute or convalescent COVID-19. Material for sequencing was peripheral blood. CDR3 DNA sequence: TGTGCCAGCTCACCGATGACTAGCGGGGGGGCTGAGACCCAGTACTTC. It is translated as CASSPMTSGGAETQYF.